The source of this TCR beta chain is a study of spatial heterogeneity in lung cancer. This clonotype has at least ten counts. A unique molecular identifier was attached to every TCR cDNA molecule. TCRdb processed the 5' RACE reads anew with MiXCR; each CDR3 protein has one entry. The data show about 48,000 distinct CDR3 sequences, with approximately 5% seen just once and over 8.5% held by the top ten. The CDR3 runs 16 residues. The V gene end was trimmed by 5 bases and the J gene end by 7 bases; junction bases not matched to a gene: 13. Germline assignment: CDR1 KGHDR and CDR2 SFDVKD. Regarding time point: sample taken at primary tumor resection. Tumor, nontumor lung or frozen PBMC supplied whole RNA that was sequenced unsorted.

Specimen: PBMCs, collected at surgery. This clonotype originated in a male donor with early-stage non-small cell lung cancer. The V call is TRBV24-1, the J call TRBJ1-5; 7 bases fit TRBD1. The CDR3 coding sequence is TGTGCCACCAGTGGACAGGGTGAAGCTGAGAGCCAGCCCCAGCATTTT. Amino acids: CATSGQGEAESQPQHF.